This T cell receptor beta chain is from a study of T-cell reconstitution after alpha-beta-depleted transplantation in children. Many counts were recorded for this clonotype. The CDR3 totals 11 residues. V was pared by 6 bases and J by 5 bases, with 6 bases between. Germline values: CDR1 WNHNN, CDR2 SYGVQD (reference sequence). The TCRbeta library incorporated unique molecular identifiers. TCRdb recomputed calls from the PCR reads with MiXCR, one row per CDR3 protein. The table has about 190,000 distinct CDR3 sequences, around 7% seen once; the top ten hold approximately 2.9%. The sequence was collected from a human donor who donated a stem cell graft to a child with Wiskott-Aldrich syndrome. The sequencing used PBMCs from the stem cell graft donor, collected from the stem cell graft. The chain links TRBV10-1 to TRBJ2-3; D is unclear. The CDR3 loop is CASRTGDTQYF. CDR3 bases: TGCGCCAGCAGGACGGGAGATACGCAGTATTTT.